The 23 T cell receptor beta chains below were found in one sample sequenced in a study of T cell repertoires in cytomegalovirus infection. TCRdb called the reads again in MiXCR, with one record for every CDR3 protein. The data show hundreds of thousands of distinct CDR3 sequences, around 24% seen once. Source material: CD8+ T cells from PBMCs. These receptors originate from a human donor in good health (CMV status not recorded). Some clones in this sample may be carry-over from other donors' samples.

V gene TRBV4-3 combines with J gene TRBJ2-2, with 8 bases matching TRBD1. This CDR3 comprises 18 residues. The V gene's germline CDR1 is LGHNA and CDR2 YSLEER. The junction had 11 bases not matched to a gene; V was cut back by 0 bases and J by 5 bases. The CDR3 sequence is CASSQDSGAGGWTGELFF. CDR3 coding DNA: TGCGCCAGCAGCCAAGATTCAGGCGCAGGGGGCTGGACCGGGGAGCTGTTTTTT.

In its sample, this clonotype was seen once. V usage is TRBV15 and J usage is TRBJ2-2; D is perhaps TRBD1 or TRBD2 (6 bases each). With 5 bases removed from V and 6 bases from J, the gap between germline ends came to 19 bases. The CDR3 runs 16 residues. Germline V CDR1 and CDR2: LNHNV, YYDKDF (reference sequence). CDR3 sequence reads: CATSPPLGGMAGELFF. Here the CDR3 DNA reads TGTGCCACCAGCCCCCCTCTGGGGGGCATGGCCGGGGAGCTGTTTTTT.

This clonotype was counted a few times. The rearrangement uses TRBV25-1 and TRBJ2-7; D gene ambiguous. Trimming cost V 3 bases and J 3 bases, with 9 bases left between them. The CDR3 covers 13 residues. Germline V gene data show CDR1 as MGHDK and CDR2 as SYGVNS. The CDR3 nucleotides are TGTGCCAGCAGTGATTCAATTGTCTACGAGCAGTACTTC. Its translation: CASSDSIVYEQYF.

The chain couples TRBV27 to TRBJ2-5; D is uncertain. The CDR3 sequence is 13 residues long. V was cut by 0 bases and J by 4 bases, with 6 bases left in between. From germline, CDR1 is MNHEY and CDR2 SMNVEV (reference sequence). In DNA, the CDR3 is TGTGCCAGCAGTTTATCGTGGGGAGAGACCCAGTACTTC. This gives the protein CASSLSWGETQYF.

The rearrangement uses TRBV28 and TRBJ1-4; D is ambiguous. Trimming left V 5 bases short and J 14 bases short, with 15 bases between. Germline assignment: CDR1 MDHEN and CDR2 SYDVKM. The CDR3 totals 12 residues. As DNA, the CDR3 is TGTGCCAGCAGTCCCTCGGCCCTCGACCTGTTTTTT. Protein product: CASSPSALDLFF. Filled out from reference TRBV28 and TRBJ1-4, the complete variable domain reads DVKVTQSSRYLVKRTGEKVFLECVQDMDHENMFWYRQDPGLGLRLIYFSYDVKMKEKGDIPEGYSVSREKKERFSLILESASTNQTSMYLCASSPSALDLFFGSGTQLSVL.

There are many counts of this clonotype. This rearrangement joins TRBV28 to TRBJ1-1; tentative D call: TRBD1 (5 bases). Germline CDR1 reads MDHEN; CDR2 reads SYDVKM. Trimming pared 4 bases from V and 1 base from J, leaving 16 bases between. CDR3 length: 16 amino acids. The CDR3 nucleotides read TGTGCCAGCAGTTCACCGTTGGGACGGTCGAACACTGAAGCTTTCTTT. Translation: CASSSPLGRSNTEAFF.

This clonotype occurred many times. The chain recombines TRBV7-2 with TRBJ2-1; 9 bases are a match to TRBD1. The germline CDR1 and CDR2 sequences are SGHTA and FQGNSA. The CDR3 runs 11 residues. J lost 14 bases, V lost 6 bases, and 5 bases had no gene match. The CDR3 reads CASRGTGKEFF. The CDR3 DNA follows: TGTGCCAGCAGAGGGACAGGGAAGGAGTTCTTC. The full variable domain, completed using reference TRBV7-2 and TRBJ2-1, is GAGVSQSPSNKVTEKGKDVELRCDPISGHTALYWYRQSLGQGLEFLIYFQGNSAPDKSGLPSDRFSAERTGGSVSTLTIQRTQQEDSAVYLCASRGTGKEFFGPGTRLTVL.

The chain links TRBV29-1 to TRBJ2-7; TRBD1 agrees at 8 bases. J was trimmed by 0 bases and V by 4 bases; bases with no gene match: 5. Germline CDR1 is SQVTM and CDR2 is ANQGSEA. There are 14 residues in the CDR3. The CDR3 sequence: CSVAGQDTSYEQYF. As DNA, the CDR3 is TGCAGCGTTGCGGGACAGGATACCTCCTACGAGCAGTACTTC.

This CDR3 is CATRQSSTLHF. Written as DNA, the CDR3 is TGTGCCACCAGACAGTCCTCAACCCTCCACTTT. This chain links TRBV2 with TRBJ1-6; possible D gene TRBD1, 5 bases. Looked up from germline, CDR1 is SNHLY and CDR2 is FYNNEI. The CDR3 has 11 residues. V lost 10 bases and J lost 14, with 15 bases in between.

V and J are TRBV19 and TRBJ2-7; D is ambiguous. The V end was cut by 5 bases, the J end by 5 bases, with 22 bases between. There are 16 residues in the CDR3. Germline CDR1 and CDR2: LNHDA and SQIVND (reference sequence). The CDR3, as DNA: TGTGCCAGTAGTTCACTTATGGGTACCTCTCGGCACGAGCAGTACTTC. It codes for CASSSLMGTSRHEQYF.

This clonotype was found a few times. The chain recombines TRBV6-2 or TRBV6-3 with TRBJ2-7, with 8 bases matching TRBD1. There are 14 residues in the CDR3. Germline trimming cut 4 bases from V and 6 bases from J; bases unmatched to any gene: 8. Germline V gene data show CDR1 as MNHEY and CDR2 as SVGEGT. The CDR3 DNA follows: TGTGCCAGCAGTTTCCGGGACAGGTTCAGCGAGCAGTACGTC. It codes for CASSFRDRFSEQYV.

The chain employs TRBV4-3 and TRBJ1-2; possible D gene TRBD1, 5 bases. Trimming removed 2 bases from V and 3 bases from J, with 22 bases in between. This CDR3 has 18 amino acids. Germline V CDR1 and CDR2: LGHNA, YSLEER. The CDR3 region has the DNA TGCGCCAGCAGCCAATCGACCCAGGAGGGCAGGGCCGACTATGGCTACACCTTC. It specifies CASSQSTQEGRADYGYTF.

The V gene is TRBV7-9, the J gene TRBJ1-1; no clear D gene. Germline V gives CDR1 SEHNR, CDR2 FQNEAQ (reference sequence). The germline V and J ends were trimmed by 4 bases and 11 bases, with 11 bases remaining between them. CDR3 length equals 11 residues. CDR3 sequence (DNA): TGTGCCAGCAGCTCCCCGCTTGTCGCTTTCTTT. Protein product: CASSSPLVAFF.

There are a few counts of this clonotype. The chain recombines TRBV20-1 with TRBJ2-7, with D unclear. The length of the CDR3 is 12 residues. Trimming cost V 6 bases and J 3 bases, with 12 bases left between them. Germline-derived CDR1 and CDR2 are DFQATT and SNEGSKA (reference sequence). CDR3: CSAGPGVYEQYF. The DNA of the CDR3 is TGCAGTGCAGGCCCCGGAGTCTACGAGCAGTACTTC.

On this clonotype: With a much larger clone just one base away, this may be a read error. The rearrangement joins TRBV7-6 to TRBJ2-7; 7 bases are a match to TRBD1. Per the germline V gene, CDR1 is SGHVS and CDR2 is FNYEAQ. The CDR3 sequence is 15 residues long. CDR3: CVSSSRDSPSYEQYF. The CDR3 nucleotides read TGTGTCAGCAGCTCCCGGGACAGTCCCTCCTACGAGCAGTACTTC.

Note on this clonotype: This may be a read error: a much more frequent sequence differs by one nucleotide. The CDR3 region is CASSLRGGYEQYV. The CDR3 nucleotides are TGTGCCAGCAGCTTACGCGGGGGCTACGAGCAGTACGTC. This chain links TRBV13 with TRBJ2-7, with 7 bases aligning to TRBD2. This CDR3 is built from 13 residues. The germline gives CDR1 PRHDT, CDR2 FYEKMQ (reference sequence). V dropped 2 bases and J dropped 3; count of bases not matched to a gene: 1.

This clonotype has only a few counts. V usage is TRBV11-2 and J usage is TRBJ2-4; perhaps D is TRBD1 or TRBD2 (5 bases each). The CDR3 sequence is 17 residues long. Germline loops: CDR1 SGHAT, CDR2 FQNNGV. V was cut by 5 bases and J by 0 bases, with 17 bases left in between. The CDR3 nucleotides read TGTGCCAGCAGCCCCCTGGGGGTCTTACTAGCCAAAAACATTCAGTACTTC. Its protein product is CASSPLGVLLAKNIQYF.

As to this clonotype: A single base separates this from a much larger clone, so it may be a read error. J is TRBJ2-5 and V is TRBV28; D uncertain. Germline V lookup: CDR1 MDHEN, CDR2 SYDVKM. This CDR3 spans 14 amino acids. Here the CDR3 DNA reads TGTGTCACCACGGAAGGGTCCTTCCAAGAGACCCAGTACTTC. Encoded protein: CVTTEGSFQETQYF.

The genes are TRBV28 and TRBJ2-1, with TRBD1 matching 10 bases. Per germline, CDR1 MDHEN and CDR2 SYDVKM. Trimming at V came to 3 bases and at J to 5 bases, leaving 22 bases not matched to a gene. This CDR3 is built from 21 residues. Here the CDR3 DNA reads TGTGCCAGCAGTTTCTCCCTAATGGGGACAGGGGATCCGCTGGGACACAATGAGCAGTTCTTC. It is translated as CASSFSLMGTGDPLGHNEQFF.

Comment on this clonotype: The junction and the germline gene differ at one end; a read error may be behind it. The rearrangement links TRBV23-1 to TRBJ2-2; 12 bases agree with TRBD2. TRBV23-1 falls under the ORF class, with uncertain function. This CDR3 comprises 18 residues. The CDR3 is CASTRPVLAGGPTGDLFF. In DNA, the CDR3 is TGCGCCAGCACCCGACCGGTCCTAGCGGGGGGGCCCACCGGGGATCTGTTTTTT.

This clonotype has only a few counts. The chain uses TRBV12-3 or TRBV12-4 and TRBJ2-3; D remains unclear. Trimming removed 2 bases at V and 1 base at J, with 13 bases between. The CDR3 totals 16 residues. DNA for the CDR3: TGTGCCAGCAGTTTACTGTCACTTTCACGCACAGATACGCAGTATTTT. Amino acid sequence: CASSLLSLSRTDTQYF.

This clonotype was counted only a few times. This chain joins TRBV5-1 and TRBJ2-2, with a tentative D call TRBD1 (5 bases). V lost 4 bases to trimming and J lost 2 bases, with 9 bases between them. The CDR3 has 14 residues. From germline, CDR1 is SGHRS and CDR2 YFSETQ. The CDR3 region is CASSADINTGELFF. The CDR3 bases are TGCGCCAGCAGCGCGGACATTAACACCGGGGAGCTGTTTTTT.

As for this clonotype: One base away lies a much larger clone, so this may be a sequencing read error. V gene TRBV6-1 combines with J gene TRBJ2-5; either TRBD1 or TRBD2 may fit D (5 bases each). Germline V gene lookup returns CDR1 MNHNS and CDR2 SASEGT. This CDR3 is built from 14 residues. CDR3 residues: CATRGWGYQEIQYF. The CDR3 region has the DNA TGTGCCACCCGAGGGTGGGGGTACCAAGAGATCCAGTACTTC.